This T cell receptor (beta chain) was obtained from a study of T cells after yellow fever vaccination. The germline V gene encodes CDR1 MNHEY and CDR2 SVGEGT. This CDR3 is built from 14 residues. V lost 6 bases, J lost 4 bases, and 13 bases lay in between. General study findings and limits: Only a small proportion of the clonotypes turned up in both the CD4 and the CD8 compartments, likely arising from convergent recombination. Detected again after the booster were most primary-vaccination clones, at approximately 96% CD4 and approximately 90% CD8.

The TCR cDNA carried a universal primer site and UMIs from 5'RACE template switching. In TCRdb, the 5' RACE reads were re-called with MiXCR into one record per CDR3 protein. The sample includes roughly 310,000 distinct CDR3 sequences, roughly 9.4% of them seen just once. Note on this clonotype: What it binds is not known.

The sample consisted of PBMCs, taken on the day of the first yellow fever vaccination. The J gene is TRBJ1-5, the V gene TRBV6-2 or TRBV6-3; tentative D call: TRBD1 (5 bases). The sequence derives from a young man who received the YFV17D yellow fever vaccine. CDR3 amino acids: CASRDYRGNQPQHF. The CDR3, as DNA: TGTGCCAGCAGGGATTACCGGGGGAATCAGCCCCAGCATTTT.